This TCR beta chain was sequenced during a study of T cells in tumors after PD-1 blockade. Looking at the study overall: Treatment was either pembrolizumab 200 mg every 3 weeks or cemiplimab 350 mg every 2 weeks. During anti-PD-1 treatment, some patients continued daily vismodegib 150 mg.

Study outcomes and limitations: Some novel exhausted tumor clones appeared in pre-treatment blood, suggesting peripheral recruitment.

Method: immunoSEQ multiplex PCR; TCRdb's copy keeps in-frame clones and lacks some. Of around 50,000 clones in the sample, approximately 79% were seen once. As concerns this clone: The antigen is unknown.

Germline V gene sequence: CDR1 SGHRS, CDR2 YFSETQ. The CDR3 runs 16 residues. Deletions cut 5 bases from V and 2 bases from J, with 19 bases between. Sequencing was performed on PBMCs, taken before anti-PD-1 treatment. The chain joins TRBV5-1 to TRBJ2-5, with D maybe TRBD1 (5 bases). The sequence was collected from a human donor with basal cell carcinoma. The CDR3 sequence is CASSPGTQGSQETQYF. CDR3 sequence (DNA): TGCGCCAGCAGTCCTGGTACCCAGGGCTCGCAAGAGACCCAGTACTTC.